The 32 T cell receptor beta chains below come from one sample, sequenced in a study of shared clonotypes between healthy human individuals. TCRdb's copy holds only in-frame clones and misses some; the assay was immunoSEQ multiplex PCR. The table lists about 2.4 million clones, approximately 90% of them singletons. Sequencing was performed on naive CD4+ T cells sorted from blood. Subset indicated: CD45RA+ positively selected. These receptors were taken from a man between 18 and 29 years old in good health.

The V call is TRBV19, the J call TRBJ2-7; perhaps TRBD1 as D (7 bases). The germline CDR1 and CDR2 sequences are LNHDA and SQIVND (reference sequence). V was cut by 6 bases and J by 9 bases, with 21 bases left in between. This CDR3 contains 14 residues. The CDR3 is CASRPGTAVGGQYF. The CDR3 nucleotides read TGTGCCAGTAGGCCCGGGACAGCCGTCGGGGGGCAGTACTTC.

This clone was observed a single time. CDR3 in amino acids: CASSAGRSNEKLFF. Written as DNA, the CDR3 is TGTGCCAGCAGTGCGGGACGATCTAATGAAAAACTGTTTTTT. V is TRBV28 and J is TRBJ1-4; weak D call: TRBD1 (5 bases). The CDR3 is 14 amino acids. V lost 5 bases and J lost 3, with 10 bases in between. The germline gives CDR1 MDHEN, CDR2 SYDVKM. Drawing the rest from reference TRBV28 and TRBJ1-4, the complete variable domain is DVKVTQSSRYLVKRTGEKVFLECVQDMDHENMFWYRQDPGLGLRLIYFSYDVKMKEKGDIPEGYSVSREKKERFSLILESASTNQTSMYLCASSAGRSNEKLFFGSGTQLSVL.

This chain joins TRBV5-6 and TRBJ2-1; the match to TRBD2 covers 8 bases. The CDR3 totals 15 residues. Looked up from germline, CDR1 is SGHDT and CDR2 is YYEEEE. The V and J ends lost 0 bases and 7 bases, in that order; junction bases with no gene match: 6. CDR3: CASSLDSGRGNEQFF. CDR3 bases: TGTGCCAGCAGCTTGGACAGCGGGAGAGGAAATGAGCAGTTCTTC.

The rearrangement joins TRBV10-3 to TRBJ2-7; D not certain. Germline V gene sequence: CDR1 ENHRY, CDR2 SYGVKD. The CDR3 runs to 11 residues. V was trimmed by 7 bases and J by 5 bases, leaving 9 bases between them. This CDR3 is CAIKARDEQYF. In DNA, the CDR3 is TGTGCCATCAAGGCCAGAGACGAGCAGTACTTC.

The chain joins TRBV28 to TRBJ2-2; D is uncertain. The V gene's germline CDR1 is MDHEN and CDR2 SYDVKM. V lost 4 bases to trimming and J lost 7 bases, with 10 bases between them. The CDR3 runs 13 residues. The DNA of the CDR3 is TGTGCCAGCAGTTCCCGGTCCCTCGGGGAGCTGTTTTTT. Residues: CASSSRSLGELFF.

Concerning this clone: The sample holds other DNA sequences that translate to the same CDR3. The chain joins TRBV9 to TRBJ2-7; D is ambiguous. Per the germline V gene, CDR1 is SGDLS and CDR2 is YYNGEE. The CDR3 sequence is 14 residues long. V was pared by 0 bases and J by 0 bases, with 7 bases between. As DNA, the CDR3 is TGTGCCAGCAGCGTAGACCTGGGCTCCTACGAGCAGTACTTC. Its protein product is CASSVDLGSYEQYF. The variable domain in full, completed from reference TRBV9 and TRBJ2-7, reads DSGVTQTPKHLITATGQRVTLRCSPRSGDLSVYWYQQSLDQGLQFLIQYYNGEERAKGNILERFSAQQFPDLHSELNLSSLELGDSALYFCASSVDLGSYEQYFGPGTRLTVT.

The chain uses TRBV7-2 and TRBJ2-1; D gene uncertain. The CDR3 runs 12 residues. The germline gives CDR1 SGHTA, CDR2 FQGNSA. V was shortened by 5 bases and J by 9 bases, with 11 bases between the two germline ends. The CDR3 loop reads CASSTRSIEQFF. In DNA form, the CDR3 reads TGTGCCAGCAGCACCAGATCCATTGAGCAGTTCTTC.

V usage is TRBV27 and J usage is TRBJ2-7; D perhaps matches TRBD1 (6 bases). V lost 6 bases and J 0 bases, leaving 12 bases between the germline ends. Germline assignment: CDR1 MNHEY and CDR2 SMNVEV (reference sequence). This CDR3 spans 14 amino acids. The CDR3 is CASRLQGHSYEQYF. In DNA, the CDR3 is TGTGCCAGCAGGCTTCAGGGGCACTCCTACGAGCAGTACTTC.

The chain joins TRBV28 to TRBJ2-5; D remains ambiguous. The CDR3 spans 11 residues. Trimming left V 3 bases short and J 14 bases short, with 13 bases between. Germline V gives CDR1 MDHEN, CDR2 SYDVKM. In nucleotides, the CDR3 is TGTGCCAGCAGTTTGAGGAACAGAGTTTACTTC. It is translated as CASSLRNRVYF.

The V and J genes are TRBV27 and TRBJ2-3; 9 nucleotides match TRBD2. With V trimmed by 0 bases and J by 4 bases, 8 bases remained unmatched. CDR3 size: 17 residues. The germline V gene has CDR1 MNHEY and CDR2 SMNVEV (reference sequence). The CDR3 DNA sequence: TGTGCCAGCAGTTTATCGTGGGCGGGGGGGCCCGCAGATACGCAGTATTTT. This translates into CASSLSWAGGPADTQYF.

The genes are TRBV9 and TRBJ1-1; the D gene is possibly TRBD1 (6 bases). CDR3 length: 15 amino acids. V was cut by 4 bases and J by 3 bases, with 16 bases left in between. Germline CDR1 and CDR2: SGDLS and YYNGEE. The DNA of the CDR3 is TGTGCCAGCAGCTCAACAGGGTGGGGGGACACTGAAGCTTTCTTT. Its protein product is CASSSTGWGDTEAFF. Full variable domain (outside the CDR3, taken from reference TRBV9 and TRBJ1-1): DSGVTQTPKHLITATGQRVTLRCSPRSGDLSVYWYQQSLDQGLQFLIQYYNGEERAKGNILERFSAQQFPDLHSELNLSSLELGDSALYFCASSSTGWGDTEAFFGQGTRLTVV.

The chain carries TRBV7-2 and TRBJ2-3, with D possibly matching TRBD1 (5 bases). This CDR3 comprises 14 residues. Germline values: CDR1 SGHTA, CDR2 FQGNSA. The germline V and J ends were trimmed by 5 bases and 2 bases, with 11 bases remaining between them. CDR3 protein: CASSLDRNTDTQYF. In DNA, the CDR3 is TGTGCCAGCAGCCTAGACAGAAACACAGATACGCAGTATTTT.

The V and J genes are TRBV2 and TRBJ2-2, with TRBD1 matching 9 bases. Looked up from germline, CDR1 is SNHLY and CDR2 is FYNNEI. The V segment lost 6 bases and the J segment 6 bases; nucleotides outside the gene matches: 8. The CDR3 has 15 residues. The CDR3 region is CASSGTGGLSGELFF. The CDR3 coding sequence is TGTGCCAGCAGCGGCACAGGGGGCCTATCCGGGGAGCTGTTTTTT.

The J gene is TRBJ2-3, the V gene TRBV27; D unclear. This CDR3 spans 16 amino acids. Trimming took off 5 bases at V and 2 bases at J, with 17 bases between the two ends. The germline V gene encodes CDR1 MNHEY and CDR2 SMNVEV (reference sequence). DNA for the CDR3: TGTGCCAGCAGTGGCGCGACACCTCTGATCACAGATACGCAGTATTTT. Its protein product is CASSGATPLITDTQYF.

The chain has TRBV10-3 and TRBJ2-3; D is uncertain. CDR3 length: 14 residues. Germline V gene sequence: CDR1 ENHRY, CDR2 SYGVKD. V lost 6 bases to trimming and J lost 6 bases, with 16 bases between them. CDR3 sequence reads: CAIRESADGDTQYF. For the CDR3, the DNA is TGTGCCATCAGGGAGAGTGCTGATGGGGATACGCAGTATTTT.

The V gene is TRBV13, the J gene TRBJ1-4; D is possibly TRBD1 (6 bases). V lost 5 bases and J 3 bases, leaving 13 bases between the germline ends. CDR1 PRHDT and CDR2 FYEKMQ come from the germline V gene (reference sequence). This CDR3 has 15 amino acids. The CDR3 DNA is TGTGCCAGCAGCCCTCGGGGGCGGGCTAATGAAAAACTGTTTTTT. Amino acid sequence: CASSPRGRANEKLFF.

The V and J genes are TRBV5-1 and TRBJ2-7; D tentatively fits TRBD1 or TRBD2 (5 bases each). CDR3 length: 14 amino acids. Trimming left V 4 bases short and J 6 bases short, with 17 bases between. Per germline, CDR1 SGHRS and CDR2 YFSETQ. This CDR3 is CASSPGHTEGEQYF. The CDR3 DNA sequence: TGCGCCAGCAGCCCTGGACACACAGAGGGCGAGCAGTACTTC. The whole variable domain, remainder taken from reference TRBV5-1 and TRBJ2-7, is KAGVTQTPRYLIKTRGQQVTLSCSPISGHRSVSWYQQTPGQGLQFLFEYFSETQRNKGNFPGRFSGRQFSNSRSEMNVSTLELGDSALYLCASSPGHTEGEQYFGPGTRLTVT.

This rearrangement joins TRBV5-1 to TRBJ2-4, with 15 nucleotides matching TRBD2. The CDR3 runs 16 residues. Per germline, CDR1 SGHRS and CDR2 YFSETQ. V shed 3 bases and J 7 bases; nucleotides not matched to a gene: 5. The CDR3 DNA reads TGCGCCAGCAGCTCCGGACTAGCGGGAGGGATTAACATTCAGTACTTC. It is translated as CASSSGLAGGINIQYF.

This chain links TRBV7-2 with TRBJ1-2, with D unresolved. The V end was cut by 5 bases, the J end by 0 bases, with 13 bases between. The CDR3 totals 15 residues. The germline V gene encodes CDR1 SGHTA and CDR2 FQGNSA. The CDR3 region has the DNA TGTGCCAGCAGCCCCGGACGGATTTCTAACTATGGCTACACCTTC. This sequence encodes CASSPGRISNYGYTF. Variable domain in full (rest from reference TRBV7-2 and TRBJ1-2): GAGVSQSPSNKVTEKGKDVELRCDPISGHTALYWYRQSLGQGLEFLIYFQGNSAPDKSGLPSDRFSAERTGGSVSTLTIQRTQQEDSAVYLCASSPGRISNYGYTFGSGTRLTVV.

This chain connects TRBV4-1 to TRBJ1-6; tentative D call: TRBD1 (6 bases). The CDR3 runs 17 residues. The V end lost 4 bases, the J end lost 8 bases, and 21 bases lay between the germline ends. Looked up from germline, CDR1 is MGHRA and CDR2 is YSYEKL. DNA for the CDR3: TGCGCCAGCAGCCCCTTTGAGGACAGAGGATCCTATTCACCCCTCCACTTT. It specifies CASSPFEDRGSYSPLHF.

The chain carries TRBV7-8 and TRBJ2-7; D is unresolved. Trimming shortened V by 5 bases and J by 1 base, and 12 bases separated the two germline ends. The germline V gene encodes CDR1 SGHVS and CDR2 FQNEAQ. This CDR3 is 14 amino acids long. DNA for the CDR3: TGTGCCAGCAGCCTCAGGAGCAGTTCCTACGAGCAGTACTTC. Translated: CASSLRSSSYEQYF.

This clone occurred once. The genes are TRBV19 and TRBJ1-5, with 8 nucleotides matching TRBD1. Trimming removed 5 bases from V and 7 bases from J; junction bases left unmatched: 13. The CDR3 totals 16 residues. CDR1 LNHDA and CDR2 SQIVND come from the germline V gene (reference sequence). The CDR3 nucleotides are TGTGCCAGTAGTTCCCGGACAGGGTCGGAATGGCAGCCCCAGCATTTT. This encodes CASSSRTGSEWQPQHF. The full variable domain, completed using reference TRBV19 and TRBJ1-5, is DGGITQSPKYLFRKEGQNVTLSCEQNLNHDAMYWYRQDPGQGLRLIYYSQIVNDFQKGDIAEGYSVSREKKESFPLTVTSAQKNPTAFYLCASSSRTGSEWQPQHFGDGTRLSIL.

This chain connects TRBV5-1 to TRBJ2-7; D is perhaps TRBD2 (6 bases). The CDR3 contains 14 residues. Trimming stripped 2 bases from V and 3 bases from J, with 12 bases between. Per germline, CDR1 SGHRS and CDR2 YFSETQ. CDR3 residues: CASSLPGEIYEQYF. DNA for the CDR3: TGCGCCAGCAGCTTACCGGGGGAGATCTACGAGCAGTACTTC.

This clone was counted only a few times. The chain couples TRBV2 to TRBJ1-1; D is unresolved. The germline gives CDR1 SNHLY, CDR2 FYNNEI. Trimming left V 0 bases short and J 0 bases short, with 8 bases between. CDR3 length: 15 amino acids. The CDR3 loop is CASSEAVTMNTEAFF. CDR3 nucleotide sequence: TGTGCCAGCAGTGAAGCAGTTACTATGAACACTGAAGCTTTCTTT.

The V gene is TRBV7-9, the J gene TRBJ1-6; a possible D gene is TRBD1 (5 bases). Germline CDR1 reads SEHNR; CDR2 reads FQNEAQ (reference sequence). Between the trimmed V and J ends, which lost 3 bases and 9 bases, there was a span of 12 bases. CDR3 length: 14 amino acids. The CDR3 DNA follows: TGTGCCAGCAGCTTGGGGCAGGGATCTTCACCCCTCCACTTT. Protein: CASSLGQGSSPLHF.

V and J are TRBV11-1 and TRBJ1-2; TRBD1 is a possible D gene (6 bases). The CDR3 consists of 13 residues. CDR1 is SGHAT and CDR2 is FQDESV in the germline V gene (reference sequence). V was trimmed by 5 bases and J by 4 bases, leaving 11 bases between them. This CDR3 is CASSPGTLYGYTF. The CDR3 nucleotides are TGTGCCAGCAGCCCGGGGACACTCTATGGCTACACCTTC.

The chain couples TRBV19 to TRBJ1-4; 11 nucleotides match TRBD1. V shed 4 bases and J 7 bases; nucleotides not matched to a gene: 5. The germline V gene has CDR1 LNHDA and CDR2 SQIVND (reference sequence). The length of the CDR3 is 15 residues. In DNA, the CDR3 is TGTGCCAGTAGTACTACGGGACAGGGGGTTGAAAAACTGTTTTTT. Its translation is CASSTTGQGVEKLFF.

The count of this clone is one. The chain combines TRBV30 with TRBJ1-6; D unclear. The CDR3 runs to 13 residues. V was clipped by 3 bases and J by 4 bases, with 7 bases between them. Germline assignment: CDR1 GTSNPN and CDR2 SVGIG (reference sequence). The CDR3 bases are TGTGCCTGGAGAAATAAGTATAATTCACCCCTCCACTTT. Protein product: CAWRNKYNSPLHF.

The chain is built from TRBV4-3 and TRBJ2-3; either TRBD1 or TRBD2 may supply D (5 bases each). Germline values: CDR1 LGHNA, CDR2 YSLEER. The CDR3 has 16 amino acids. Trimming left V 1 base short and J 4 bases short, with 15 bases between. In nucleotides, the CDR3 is TGCGCCAGCAGCCAAGTACTGGGAGAGGGACCAGATACGCAGTATTTT. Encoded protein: CASSQVLGEGPDTQYF.

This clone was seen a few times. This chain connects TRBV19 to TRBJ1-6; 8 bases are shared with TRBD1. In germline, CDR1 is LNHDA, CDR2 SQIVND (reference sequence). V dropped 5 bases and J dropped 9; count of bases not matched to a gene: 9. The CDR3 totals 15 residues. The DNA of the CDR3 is TGTGCCAGTAGTGCAGTGCGGCAGGGGGCTTCACCCCTCCACTTT. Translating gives CASSAVRQGASPLHF.

The CDR3 region is CASSLDTGLYNEQFF. The CDR3 DNA reads TGTGCCAGCAGCTTAGATACGGGACTATACAATGAGCAGTTCTTC. V is TRBV11-3 and J is TRBJ2-1; 7 bases are shared with TRBD2. The V segment lost 0 bases and the J segment 4 bases; nucleotides outside the gene matches: 3. Germline loops: CDR1 SGHNT, CDR2 YENEEA. The CDR3 is 15 amino acids.

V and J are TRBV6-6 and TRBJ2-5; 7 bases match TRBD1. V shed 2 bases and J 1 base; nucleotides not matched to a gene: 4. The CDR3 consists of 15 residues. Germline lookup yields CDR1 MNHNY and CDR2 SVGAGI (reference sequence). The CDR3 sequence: CASSYAPGGQETQYF. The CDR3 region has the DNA TGTGCCAGCAGTTACGCGCCAGGGGGCCAAGAGACCCAGTACTTC.